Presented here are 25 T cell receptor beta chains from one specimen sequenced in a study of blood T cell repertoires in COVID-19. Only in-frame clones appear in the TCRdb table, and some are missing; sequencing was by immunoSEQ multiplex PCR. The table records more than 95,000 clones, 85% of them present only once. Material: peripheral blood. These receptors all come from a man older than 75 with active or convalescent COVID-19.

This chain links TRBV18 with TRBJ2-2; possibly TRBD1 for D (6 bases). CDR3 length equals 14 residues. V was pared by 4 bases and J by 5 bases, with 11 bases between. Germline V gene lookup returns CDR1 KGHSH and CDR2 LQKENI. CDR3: CASSLLQGTGELFF. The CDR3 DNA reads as TGTGCCAGCTCACTCTTACAGGGAACCGGGGAGCTGTTTTTT.

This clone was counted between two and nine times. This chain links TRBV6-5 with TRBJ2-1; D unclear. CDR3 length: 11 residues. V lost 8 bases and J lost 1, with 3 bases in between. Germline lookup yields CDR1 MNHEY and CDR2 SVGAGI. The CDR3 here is CASRSYNEQFF. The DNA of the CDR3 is TGTGCCAGCCGGTCCTACAATGAGCAGTTCTTC.

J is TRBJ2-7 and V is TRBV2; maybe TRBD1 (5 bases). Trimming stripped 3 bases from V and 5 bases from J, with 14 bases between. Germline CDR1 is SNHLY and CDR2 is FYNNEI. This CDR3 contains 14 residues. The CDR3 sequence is CASSDVGRVDEQYF. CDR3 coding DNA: TGTGCCAGCAGTGATGTGGGCAGGGTCGACGAGCAGTACTTC.

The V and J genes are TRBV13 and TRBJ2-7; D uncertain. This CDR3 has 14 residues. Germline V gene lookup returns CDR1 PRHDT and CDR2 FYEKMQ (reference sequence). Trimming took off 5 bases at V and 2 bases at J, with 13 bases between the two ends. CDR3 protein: CASSPRGDAYEQYF. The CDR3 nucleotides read TGTGCCAGCAGCCCGAGAGGTGACGCCTACGAGCAGTACTTC.

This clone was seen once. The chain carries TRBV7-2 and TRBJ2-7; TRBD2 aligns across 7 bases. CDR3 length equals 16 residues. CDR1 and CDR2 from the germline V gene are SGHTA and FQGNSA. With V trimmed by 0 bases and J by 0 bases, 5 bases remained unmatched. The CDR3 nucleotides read TGTGCCAGCAGCTTAGCTGCCCTAGCGGCCTCCTACGAGCAGTACTTC. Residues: CASSLAALAASYEQYF.

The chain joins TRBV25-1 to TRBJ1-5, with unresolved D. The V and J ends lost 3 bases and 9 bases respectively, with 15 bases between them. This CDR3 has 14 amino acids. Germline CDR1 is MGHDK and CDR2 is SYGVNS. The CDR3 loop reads CASSDSRVLGPQHF. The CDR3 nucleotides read TGTGCCAGCAGTGATTCTCGGGTCCTGGGGCCCCAGCATTTT.

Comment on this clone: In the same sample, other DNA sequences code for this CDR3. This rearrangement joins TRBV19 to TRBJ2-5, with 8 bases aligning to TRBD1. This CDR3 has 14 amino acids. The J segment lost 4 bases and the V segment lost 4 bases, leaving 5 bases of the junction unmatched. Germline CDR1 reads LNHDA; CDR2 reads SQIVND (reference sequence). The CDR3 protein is CASSSQGAGETQYF. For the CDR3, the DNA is TGTGCCAGTAGTAGTCAGGGGGCTGGAGAGACCCAGTACTTC.

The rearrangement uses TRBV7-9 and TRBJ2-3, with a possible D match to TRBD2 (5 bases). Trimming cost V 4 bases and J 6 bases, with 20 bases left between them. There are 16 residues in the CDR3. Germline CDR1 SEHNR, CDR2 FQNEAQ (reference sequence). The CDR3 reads CASSYFFKASGDTQYF. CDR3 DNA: TGTGCCAGCAGCTATTTCTTTAAGGCCTCGGGGGATACGCAGTATTTT.

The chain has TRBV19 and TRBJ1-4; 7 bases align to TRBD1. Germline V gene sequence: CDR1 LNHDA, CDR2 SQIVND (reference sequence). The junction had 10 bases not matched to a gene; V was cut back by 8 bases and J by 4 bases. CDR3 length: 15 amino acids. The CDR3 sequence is CASSWTGTVNEKLFF. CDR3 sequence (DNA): TGTGCCAGTTCCTGGACCGGGACAGTTAATGAAAAACTGTTTTTT. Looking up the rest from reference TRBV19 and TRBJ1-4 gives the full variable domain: DGGITQSPKYLFRKEGQNVTLSCEQNLNHDAMYWYRQDPGQGLRLIYYSQIVNDFQKGDIAEGYSVSREKKESFPLTVTSAQKNPTAFYLCASSWTGTVNEKLFFGSGTQLSVL.

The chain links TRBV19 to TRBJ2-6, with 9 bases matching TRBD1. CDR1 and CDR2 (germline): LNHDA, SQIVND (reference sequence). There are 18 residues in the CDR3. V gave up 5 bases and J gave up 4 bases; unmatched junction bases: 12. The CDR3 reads CASSRGGTGGVGANVLTF. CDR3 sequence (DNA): TGTGCCAGTAGTCGCGGCGGAACAGGGGGCGTCGGGGCCAACGTCCTGACTTTC.

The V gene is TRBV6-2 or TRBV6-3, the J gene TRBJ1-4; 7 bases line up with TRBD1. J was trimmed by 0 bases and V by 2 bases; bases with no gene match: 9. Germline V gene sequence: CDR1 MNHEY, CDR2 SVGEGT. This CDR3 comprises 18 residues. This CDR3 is CASSYAGTAFATNEKLFF. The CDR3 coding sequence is TGTGCCAGCAGTTACGCCGGGACAGCCTTTGCAACTAATGAAAAACTGTTTTTT.

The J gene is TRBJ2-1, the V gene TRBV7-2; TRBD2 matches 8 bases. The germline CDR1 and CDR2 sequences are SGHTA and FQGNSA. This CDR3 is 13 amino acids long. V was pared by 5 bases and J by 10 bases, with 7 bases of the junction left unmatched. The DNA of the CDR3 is TGTGCCAGCAGCCTGGGACTAGTTAGGGAGCAGTTCTTC. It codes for CASSLGLVREQFF.

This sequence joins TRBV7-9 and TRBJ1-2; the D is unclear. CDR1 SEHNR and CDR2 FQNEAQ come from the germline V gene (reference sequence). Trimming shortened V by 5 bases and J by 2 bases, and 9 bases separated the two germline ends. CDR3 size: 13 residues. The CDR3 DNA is TGTGCCAGCAGCCGCCGAGGAAACTATGGCTACACCTTC. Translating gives CASSRRGNYGYTF.

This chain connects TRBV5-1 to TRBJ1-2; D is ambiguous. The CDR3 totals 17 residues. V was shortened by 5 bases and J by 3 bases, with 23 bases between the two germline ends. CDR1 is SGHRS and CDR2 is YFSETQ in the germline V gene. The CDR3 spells CASRPPQYKEEDYGYTF. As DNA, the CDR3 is TGCGCCAGCAGGCCCCCGCAATATAAGGAAGAGGACTATGGCTACACCTTC.

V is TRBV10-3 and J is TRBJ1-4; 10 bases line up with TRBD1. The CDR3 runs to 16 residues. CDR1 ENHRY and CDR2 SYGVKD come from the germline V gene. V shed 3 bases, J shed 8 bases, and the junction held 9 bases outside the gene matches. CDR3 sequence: CAISESSGTGEEKLFF. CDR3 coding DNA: TGTGCCATCAGTGAATCCTCCGGGACAGGGGAGGAAAAACTGTTTTTT.

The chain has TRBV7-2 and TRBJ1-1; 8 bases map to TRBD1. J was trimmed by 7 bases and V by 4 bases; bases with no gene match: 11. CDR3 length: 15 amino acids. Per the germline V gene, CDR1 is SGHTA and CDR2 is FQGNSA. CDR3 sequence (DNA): TGTGCCAGCAGCTCCAACAGGGGGAGAGTTGGTGAAGCTTTCTTT. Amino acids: CASSSNRGRVGEAFF.

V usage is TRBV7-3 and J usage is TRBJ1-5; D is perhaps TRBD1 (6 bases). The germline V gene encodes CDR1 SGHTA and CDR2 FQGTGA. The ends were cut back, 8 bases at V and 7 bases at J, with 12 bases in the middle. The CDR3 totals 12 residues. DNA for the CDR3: TGTGCCAGCCTACAGGGTAGACAGCCCCAGCATTTT. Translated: CASLQGRQPQHF.

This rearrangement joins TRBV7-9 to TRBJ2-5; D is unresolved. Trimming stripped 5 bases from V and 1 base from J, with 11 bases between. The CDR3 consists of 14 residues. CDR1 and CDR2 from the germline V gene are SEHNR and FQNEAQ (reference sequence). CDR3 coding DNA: TGTGCCAGCAGCGCCCTACGCGTCCAAGAGACCCAGTACTTC. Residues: CASSALRVQETQYF. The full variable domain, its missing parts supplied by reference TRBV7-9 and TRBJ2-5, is DTGVSQNPRHKITKRGQNVTFRCDPISEHNRLYWYRQTLGQGPEFLTYFQNEAQLEKSRLLSDRFSAERPKGSFSTLEIQRTEQGDSAMYLCASSALRVQETQYFGPGTRLLVL.

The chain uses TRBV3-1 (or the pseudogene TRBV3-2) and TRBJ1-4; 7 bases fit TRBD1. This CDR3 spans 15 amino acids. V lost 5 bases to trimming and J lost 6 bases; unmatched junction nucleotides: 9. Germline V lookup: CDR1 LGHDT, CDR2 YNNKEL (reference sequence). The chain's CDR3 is CASSLTYTGDEKLFF. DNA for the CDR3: TGTGCCAGCAGCTTAACCTATACAGGGGATGAAAAACTGTTTTTT.

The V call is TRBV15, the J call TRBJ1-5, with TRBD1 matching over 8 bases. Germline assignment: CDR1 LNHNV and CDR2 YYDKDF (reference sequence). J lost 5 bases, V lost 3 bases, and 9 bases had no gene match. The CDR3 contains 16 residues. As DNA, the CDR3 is TGTGCCACCAGCAGTTCAGGGGGCAGGCACGATCAGCCCCAGCATTTT. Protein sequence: CATSSSGGRHDQPQHF.

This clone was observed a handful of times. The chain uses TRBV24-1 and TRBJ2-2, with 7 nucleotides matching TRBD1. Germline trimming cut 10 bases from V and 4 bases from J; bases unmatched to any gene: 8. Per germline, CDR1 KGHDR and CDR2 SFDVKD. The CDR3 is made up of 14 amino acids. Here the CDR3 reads CATPKGAGTGELFF. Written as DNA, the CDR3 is TGTGCCACGCCGAAGGGGGCGGGCACCGGGGAGCTGTTTTTT.

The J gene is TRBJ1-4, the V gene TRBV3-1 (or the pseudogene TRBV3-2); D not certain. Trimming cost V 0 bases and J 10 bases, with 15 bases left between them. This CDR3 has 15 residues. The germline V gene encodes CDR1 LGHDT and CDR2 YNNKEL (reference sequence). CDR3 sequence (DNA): TGTGCCAGCAGCCAAGATAGTGACACCGGAGGAAAACTGTTTTTT. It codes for CASSQDSDTGGKLFF.

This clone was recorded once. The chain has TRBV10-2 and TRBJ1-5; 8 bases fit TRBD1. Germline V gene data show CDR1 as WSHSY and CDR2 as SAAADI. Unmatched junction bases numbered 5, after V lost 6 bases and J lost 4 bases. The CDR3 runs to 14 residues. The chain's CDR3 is CASSWDRSNQPQHF. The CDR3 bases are TGCGCCAGCAGCTGGGACAGGAGTAATCAGCCCCAGCATTTT.

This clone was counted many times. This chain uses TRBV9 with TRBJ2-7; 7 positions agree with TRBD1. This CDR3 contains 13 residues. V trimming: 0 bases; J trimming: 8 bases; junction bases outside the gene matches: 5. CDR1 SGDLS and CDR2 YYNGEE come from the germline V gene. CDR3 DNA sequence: TGTGCCAGCAGCGTAGAGGGACAGTCAAAGCAGTACTTC. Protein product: CASSVEGQSKQYF.

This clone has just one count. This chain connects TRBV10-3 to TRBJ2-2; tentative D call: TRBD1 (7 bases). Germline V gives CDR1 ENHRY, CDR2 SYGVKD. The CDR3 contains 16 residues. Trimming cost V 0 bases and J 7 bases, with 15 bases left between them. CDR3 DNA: TGTGCCATCAGTGAGTCGGCACAGGGGCGGGGCGGGGAGCTGTTTTTT. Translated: CAISESAQGRGGELFF.